Following are 30 T cell receptor beta chains from one sample sequenced in a study of early stage breast cancer tumors. Profiling relied on immunoSEQ multiplex PCR, and the TCRdb table lists in-frame clones only, not all of them. The table includes roughly 53,000 clones, about 90% detected once. Sequencing was performed on blood. These receptors originate from a person aged 65 to 85 with breast cancer.

The J gene is TRBJ2-1, the V gene TRBV29-1; TRBD1 is a possible D gene (6 bases). Germline V gene lookup returns CDR1 SQVTM and CDR2 ANQGSEA. The CDR3 covers 13 residues. Trimming left V 3 bases short and J 0 bases short, with 6 bases between. The CDR3 DNA reads TGCAGCGTTGAGGACAGCTCCTACAATGAGCAGTTCTTC. Translated, it gives CSVEDSSYNEQFF.

This chain connects TRBV6-5 to TRBJ1-2, with TRBD1 matching 7 bases. V trimming: 4 bases; J trimming: 4 bases; junction bases outside the gene matches: 3. The CDR3 is 13 residues long. Germline CDR1 reads MNHEY; CDR2 reads SVGAGI. The CDR3 coding sequence is TGTGCCAGCAGTTCCACAGGGGTCTATGGCTACACCTTC. It yields the protein CASSSTGVYGYTF.

This chain joins TRBV19 and TRBJ2-7; D may be TRBD1 (5 bases). The germline CDR1 and CDR2 sequences are LNHDA and SQIVND (reference sequence). CDR3 length: 14 residues. V gave up 6 bases and J gave up 3 bases, with 15 bases separating them. CDR3 DNA: TGTGCCAGTAGCCACTTGCAGGGTAACTACGAGCAGTACTTC. Translation gives CASSHLQGNYEQYF.

The V call is TRBV19, the J call TRBJ1-4; D might be TRBD1 (5 bases). Looked up from germline, CDR1 is LNHDA and CDR2 is SQIVND (reference sequence). The V end lost 9 bases, the J end lost 2 bases, and 16 bases lay between the germline ends. This CDR3 has 15 amino acids. CDR3 residues: CASQNNRGTNEKLFF. CDR3 nucleotide sequence: TGTGCCAGCCAAAACAATCGGGGGACTAATGAAAAACTGTTTTTT.

The chain employs TRBV5-4 and TRBJ1-2, with 7 bases fitting TRBD1. Germline CDR1 SGHNT, CDR2 YYREEE (reference sequence). The CDR3 extends over 14 amino acids. J was trimmed by 7 bases and V by 4 bases; bases with no gene match: 10. The chain's CDR3 is CASSDYRGPGGYTF. The CDR3 coding sequence is TGTGCCAGCAGCGATTACAGGGGCCCCGGTGGCTACACCTTC.

V and J are TRBV9 and TRBJ2-7; 9 positions agree with TRBD1. Trimming removed 7 bases from V and 2 bases from J; junction bases left unmatched: 13. The CDR3 contains 16 residues. CDR1 and CDR2 (germline): SGDLS, YYNGEE. This CDR3 reads CASPWGTGKPTYEQYF. The DNA for the CDR3 is TGTGCCAGCCCGTGGGGGACAGGGAAACCCACCTACGAGCAGTACTTC.

The CDR3 protein is CASSLARVFYGYTF. CDR3 nucleotide sequence: TGTGCCAGCAGCTTGGCCAGGGTTTTCTATGGCTACACCTTC. The chain has TRBV5-6 and TRBJ1-2, with D possibly being TRBD1 (5 bases). The CDR3 contains 14 residues. Trimming stripped 0 bases from V and 4 bases from J, with 10 bases between. Germline-derived CDR1 and CDR2 are SGHDT and YYEEEE.

This chain uses TRBV7-9 with TRBJ1-2, with 10 bases aligning to TRBD1. The CDR3 length is 13 residues. Germline CDR1 is SEHNR and CDR2 is FQNEAQ (reference sequence). The ends lost 5 bases at V and 8 bases at J; junction bases unmatched: 5. The CDR3 DNA reads as TGTGCCAGCAGCCGACAGGGGGCAGGAGGCTACACCTTC. Encoded protein: CASSRQGAGGYTF.

The gene calls are TRBV11-3 and TRBJ1-1; no clear D. The germline V gene encodes CDR1 SGHNT and CDR2 YENEEA. The length of the CDR3 is 13 residues. Trimming pared 0 bases from V and 3 bases from J, leaving 5 bases between. CDR3 residues: CASSLDGDTEAFF. In DNA, the CDR3 is TGTGCCAGCAGCTTAGACGGGGACACTGAAGCTTTCTTT.

Here the CDR3 DNA reads TGCGCCAGCAGCTACGGTGGCGGGGGGCGAACGGAGCAGTACTTC. Translating it yields CASSYGGGGRTEQYF. The chain carries TRBV5-1 and TRBJ2-5, with 8 bases fitting TRBD2. The CDR3 is 15 residues long. Trimming took 3 bases from V and 11 from J; bases not matched to a gene: 15. Germline-derived CDR1 and CDR2 are SGHRS and YFSETQ.

This chain joins TRBV5-6 and TRBJ2-7; no clear D. Germline CDR1 and CDR2: SGHDT and YYEEEE. The ends were cut back, 0 bases at V and 3 bases at J, with 13 bases in the middle. This CDR3 contains 15 residues. The CDR3 loop is CASSLGYQSGYEQYF. The CDR3, as DNA: TGTGCCAGCAGCTTGGGTTACCAGTCGGGCTACGAGCAGTACTTC. The whole variable domain, remainder taken from reference TRBV5-6 and TRBJ2-7, is DAGVTQSPTHLIKTRGQQVTLRCSPKSGHDTVSWYQQALGQGPQFIFQYYEEEERQRGNFPDRFSGHQFPNYSSELNVNALLLGDSALYLCASSLGYQSGYEQYFGPGTRLTVT.

This chain uses TRBV5-1 with TRBJ2-3, with 8 bases identical to TRBD2. The V and J ends lost 3 bases and 7 bases, in that order; junction bases with no gene match: 10. CDR3 length equals 15 residues. Germline V gene lookup returns CDR1 SGHRS and CDR2 YFSETQ. CDR3 DNA sequence: TGCGCCAGCAGCTCGAAAGCGGGAGAGGAGTATACGCAGTATTTT. The encoded protein is CASSSKAGEEYTQYF.

This chain joins TRBV6-1 and TRBJ1-4; TRBD1 agrees at 7 bases. The germline V gene encodes CDR1 MNHNS and CDR2 SASEGT. J lost 8 bases, V lost 5 bases, and 11 bases had no gene match. This CDR3 has 15 residues. The CDR3 region has the DNA TGTGCCAGCAGTCTTATTAGGGGGCTCGGCGAAAAACTGTTTTTT. This sequence encodes CASSLIRGLGEKLFF.

The genes are TRBV5-1 and TRBJ2-3; 10 bases map to TRBD1. This CDR3 is built from 16 residues. Germline assignment: CDR1 SGHRS and CDR2 YFSETQ. V was pared by 3 bases and J by 4 bases, with 8 bases of the junction left unmatched. The chain's CDR3 is CASSSLTGGAPDTQYF. In nucleotides, the CDR3 is TGCGCCAGCAGCTCCCTGACAGGGGGCGCCCCAGATACGCAGTATTTT.

The chain carries TRBV7-6 and TRBJ2-3; 8 bases are a match to TRBD2. CDR1 and CDR2 from the germline V gene are SGHVS and FNYEAQ. This CDR3 spans 14 amino acids. V was clipped by 3 bases and J by 7 bases; unmatched bases: 6. In DNA form, the CDR3 reads TGTGCCAGCAGCTTGGGGACTAGGGCGAATACGCAGTATTTT. Encoded protein: CASSLGTRANTQYF.

The rearrangement uses TRBV5-1 and TRBJ1-3; 7 bases align to TRBD1. The CDR3 is 16 residues long. The V gene's germline CDR1 is SGHRS and CDR2 YFSETQ. V shed 4 bases, J shed 4 bases, and the junction held 11 bases outside the gene matches. CDR3 coding DNA: TGCGCCAGCAGCCTAACAGGGGCTTTATACGGAAACACCATATATTTT. Translating gives CASSLTGALYGNTIYF.

This chain links TRBV7-2 with TRBJ2-5; 7 bases are shared with TRBD2. CDR1 is SGHTA, CDR2 FQGNSA, per germline. Unmatched junction bases numbered 0, after V lost 2 bases and J lost 0 bases. The CDR3 is 14 amino acids. The CDR3: CASSLSGDQETQYF. The CDR3 DNA sequence: TGTGCCAGCAGCTTAAGCGGGGACCAAGAGACCCAGTACTTC.

The chain has TRBV30 and TRBJ1-5; unclear D gene. The CDR3 length is 13 residues. The V gene lost 2 bases and the J gene lost 5 bases, with 10 bases spanning the gap. In germline, CDR1 is GTSNPN, CDR2 SVGIG (reference sequence). As DNA, the CDR3 is TGTGCCTGGAGTACGGGGAAGGATCAGCCCCAGCATTTT. As protein: CAWSTGKDQPQHF.

The chain uses TRBV18 and TRBJ1-1, with 10 bases fitting TRBD1. The CDR3 totals 14 residues. Germline assignment: CDR1 KGHSH and CDR2 LQKENI. V shed 5 bases and J 3 bases; nucleotides not matched to a gene: 3. Here the CDR3 DNA reads TGTGCCAGCTCAACGACAGGGGGCGACACTGAAGCTTTCTTT. Residues: CASSTTGGDTEAFF. Drawing the rest from reference TRBV18 and TRBJ1-1, the complete variable domain is NAGVMQNPRHLVRRRGQEARLRCSPMKGHSHVYWYRQLPEEGLKFMVYLQKENIIDESGMPKERFSAEFPKEGPSILRIQQVVRGDSAAYFCASSTTGGDTEAFFGQGTRLTVV.

The V and J genes are TRBV27 and TRBJ1-1; 8 bases agree with TRBD1. CDR3 size: 13 residues. Germline-derived CDR1 and CDR2 are MNHEY and SMNVEV (reference sequence). J gave up 6 bases and V 6 bases, and 6 bases lay outside the gene matches. CDR3 region: CASRTLDRAEAFF. Written as DNA, the CDR3 is TGTGCCAGCAGGACCCTGGACAGGGCTGAAGCTTTCTTT.

J is TRBJ1-2 and V is TRBV10-3; TRBD1 agrees at 7 bases. The ends lost 3 bases at V and 8 bases at J; junction bases unmatched: 9. There are 14 residues in the CDR3. The V gene's germline CDR1 is ENHRY and CDR2 SYGVKD. CDR3 nucleotides: TGTGCCATCAGTGACTTAGAGGGGGCGCAGGGCTACACCTTC. It is translated as CAISDLEGAQGYTF.

This clone came up a few times. The V and J genes are TRBV30 and TRBJ2-7; 10 bases map to TRBD2. Germline V gene data show CDR1 as GTSNPN and CDR2 as SVGIG (reference sequence). Losses at the gene ends were 5 bases for V and 2 bases for J; bases not matched to a gene: 6. CDR3 length: 14 amino acids. CDR3 sequence: CAWESSGSPYEQYF. CDR3 nucleotide sequence: TGTGCCTGGGAATCTAGCGGGAGTCCCTACGAGCAGTACTTC.

The chain is built from TRBV9 and TRBJ2-1, with D unresolved. This CDR3 region has 13 residues. Trimming stripped 0 bases from V and 5 bases from J, with 6 bases between. Germline-derived CDR1 and CDR2 are SGDLS and YYNGEE. CDR3 coding DNA: TGTGCCAGCAGCGTAGACATCCACAATGAGCAGTTCTTC. It is translated as CASSVDIHNEQFF.

The chain is built from TRBV18 and TRBJ1-2, with TRBD1 identical over 8 bases. The CDR3 consists of 14 residues. Germline values: CDR1 KGHSH, CDR2 LQKENI. The ends lost 3 bases at V and 3 bases at J; junction bases unmatched: 3. The CDR3 region is CASSPLGQDYGYTF. Here the CDR3 DNA reads TGTGCCAGCTCACCCCTGGGACAGGACTATGGCTACACCTTC.

The V gene is TRBV7-8, the J gene TRBJ1-6; D might be TRBD1 (5 bases). Trimming shortened V by 5 bases and J by 10 bases, and 18 bases separated the two germline ends. The CDR3 is 15 residues long. Germline loops: CDR1 SGHVS, CDR2 FQNEAQ. The DNA for the CDR3 is TGTGCCAGCAGCCCGGGTCAGGGAAGGGGATCACCCCTCCACTTT. Translated: CASSPGQGRGSPLHF.

This clone has just a few counts. The V and J genes are TRBV19 and TRBJ2-2, with D perhaps matching TRBD1 (5 bases). Looked up from germline, CDR1 is LNHDA and CDR2 is SQIVND (reference sequence). The CDR3 is 15 residues long. The V end was cut by 4 bases, the J end by 5 bases, with 14 bases between. In DNA, the CDR3 is TGTGCCAGTAGTAAGGGGTCCCATACGACCGGGGAGCTGTTTTTT. This translates into CASSKGSHTTGELFF.

This clone showed up just a few times. The rearrangement joins TRBV2 to TRBJ2-7; TRBD1 matches 8 bases. After removal of 5 bases from V and 4 bases from J, the junction contained 7 bases not matched to a gene. CDR1 is SNHLY and CDR2 is FYNNEI in the germline V gene. CDR3 length: 14 residues. The CDR3 region has the DNA TGTGCCAGCAGTAAGGACAGGGAAGGATACGAGCAGTACTTC. The encoded protein is CASSKDREGYEQYF. The variable domain in full, completed from reference TRBV2 and TRBJ2-7, reads EPEVTQTPSHQVTQMGQEVILRCVPISNHLYFYWYRQILGQKVEFLVSFYNNEISEKSEIFDDQFSVERPDGSNFTLKIRSTKLEDSAMYFCASSKDREGYEQYFGPGTRLTVT.

The rearrangement links TRBV6-4 to TRBJ1-2, with a weak D call TRBD1 (6 bases). The CDR3 consists of 13 residues. Per germline, CDR1 MRHNA and CDR2 SNTAGT. Between the trimmed V and J ends, which lost 10 bases and 4 bases, there was a span of 16 bases. CDR3 DNA sequence: TGTGCCACCCGGGCGGGGGGCCGCTATGGCTACACCTTC. This sequence encodes CATRAGGRYGYTF.

V usage is TRBV11-1 and J usage is TRBJ1-1, with D possibly TRBD1 on 6 matching bases. V lost 3 bases and J lost 11, with 16 bases in between. Germline assignment: CDR1 SGHAT and CDR2 FQDESV (reference sequence). The CDR3 is made up of 13 amino acids. Here the CDR3 reads CASSFTQGTWAFF. CDR3 DNA: TGTGCCAGCAGCTTCACGCAGGGGACATGGGCTTTCTTT.

This sequence joins TRBV4-3 and TRBJ1-1; the D gene is possibly TRBD1 (6 bases). Germline values: CDR1 LGHNA, CDR2 YSLEER. The CDR3 length is 14 residues. V shed 3 bases and J shed 1 base, with 9 bases lying between them. CDR3 residues: CASSHYRENTEAFF. Written as DNA, the CDR3 is TGCGCCAGCAGCCACTACAGGGAGAACACTGAAGCTTTCTTT.